This T cell receptor (beta chain) was profiled in a study of post-analysis software for immune sequencing data. Background on the study: Relapsing-remitting, secondary progressive and progressive-relapsing multiple sclerosis were all included among the disease courses.

Study findings and constraints: Those samples that were prepared in the same batch co-clustered strongly by F measure. Roughly 5 TRBV segments (TRBV5-6, TRBV5-1 and TRBV20-1 among them) occurred more frequently in patients than in controls. Normalized Chao1 diversity was significantly reduced in patients versus controls.

This clonotype appeared a few times. Antigen: not known. Tagging with unique molecular identifiers was a feature of the TCR beta cDNA libraries. Researchers reported roughly 0.5 million cDNA molecules coming from approximately 0.95 to 9.8 million T cells. TCRdb re-called the PCR reads through MiXCR, storing one row per CDR3 protein. The data hold some 690,000 distinct CDR3 sequences, with 25% to 30% observed a single time. CDR3 length: 14 residues. The germline CDR1 and CDR2 sequences are SGHRS and YFSETQ. Trimming cost V 4 bases and J 1 base, with 11 bases left between them. The gene calls are TRBV5-1 and TRBJ1-2, with D possibly matching TRBD1 (5 bases). The sequence derives from a girl aged 5-17 years with multiple sclerosis. Sequenced input: blood. The CDR3 bases are TGCGCCAGCAGCCATCCCGACAGTAACTATGGCTACACCTTC. It encodes CASSHPDSNYGYTF.